This TCR beta chain was sequenced during a study of OX40 agonist ivuxolimab in advanced cancers. Study background: Patients were treated with ivuxolimab, an agonistic anti-OX40 (CD134) antibody. The study's findings and limits: Expanded peripheral T cells had an undetermined antigen specificity.

Some clones are missing from TCRdb's copy, which holds only in-frame ones; the method was immunoSEQ multiplex PCR. Counted here are 65,000 to 75,000 clones, 82% occurring once; the ten biggest clones make up around 6.7%. Drawing of blood for sampling happened at baseline, at cycle 4 day 1, and at cycle 7 day 1. To note about this clone: Its antigen remains unidentified.

CDR3 length: 14 amino acids. Germline CDR1 reads SQVTM; CDR2 reads ANQGSEA. The V segment lost 4 bases and the J segment 7 bases; nucleotides outside the gene matches: 11. This rearrangement joins TRBV29-1 to TRBJ2-7, with TRBD2 matching over 9 bases. The TCR comes from an adult with an advanced solid tumor such as melanoma, head and neck, liver or kidney cancer. The specimen was CD4+ or CD8+ T cells sorted from blood, collected in a trial of the OX40 agonist ivuxolimab. The CDR3 loop reads CSVGLLAGAGEQYF. The CDR3 DNA sequence: TGCAGCGTTGGCCTTTTAGCGGGAGCGGGTGAGCAGTACTTC.